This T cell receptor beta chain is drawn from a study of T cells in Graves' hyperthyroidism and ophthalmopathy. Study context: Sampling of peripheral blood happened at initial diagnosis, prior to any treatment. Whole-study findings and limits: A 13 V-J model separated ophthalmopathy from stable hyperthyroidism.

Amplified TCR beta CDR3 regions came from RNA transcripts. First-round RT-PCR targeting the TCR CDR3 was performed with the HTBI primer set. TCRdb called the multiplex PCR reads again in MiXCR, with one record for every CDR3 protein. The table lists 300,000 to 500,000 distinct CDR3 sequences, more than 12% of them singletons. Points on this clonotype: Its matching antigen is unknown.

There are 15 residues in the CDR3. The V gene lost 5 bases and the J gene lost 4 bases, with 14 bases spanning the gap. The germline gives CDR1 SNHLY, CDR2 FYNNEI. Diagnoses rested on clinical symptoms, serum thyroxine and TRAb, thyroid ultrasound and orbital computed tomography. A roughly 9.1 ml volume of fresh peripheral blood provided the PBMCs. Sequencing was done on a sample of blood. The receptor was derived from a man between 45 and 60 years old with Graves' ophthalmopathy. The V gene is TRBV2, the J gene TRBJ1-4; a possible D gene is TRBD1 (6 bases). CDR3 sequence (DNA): TGTGCCAGCAGTAGACGACAGGAACTTAATGAAAAACTGTTTTTT. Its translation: CASSRRQELNEKLFF.